This T cell receptor beta chain stems from a study of response to subunit inactivated influenza vaccine. There are many counts of this clonotype. The antigen is not known. CDR3 length: 15 amino acids. Trimming shortened V by 7 bases and J by 7 bases, and 19 bases separated the two germline ends. The germline V gene encodes CDR1 SEHNR and CDR2 FQNEAQ (reference sequence). Study-level results: A suggestion made by the authors is that each seasonal influenza vaccination recruits few new T cells.

TCRdb re-analysed the RT-PCR reads in MiXCR, keeping a single row per CDR3 protein. The sample lists around 790,000 distinct CDR3 sequences, about 20% seen once, with 9.5% to 13% in the top ten. The receptor was isolated from a man aged 45-65 years who received an inactivated influenza vaccine. The specimen was PBMCs from blood, collected more than 4 days after vaccination. The chain is built from TRBV7-9 and TRBJ2-2; maybe TRBD2 (6 bases). Here the CDR3 reads CASNFLSSGHGELFF. In DNA, the CDR3 is TGTGCCAGCAACTTTCTCTCGAGCGGGCACGGGGAGCTGTTTTTT.